This T cell receptor (beta chain) was captured in a study of beta chain features in type 1 diabetes. cDNA synthesis used the whole RNA isolate, giving expressed TCRB sequences. The repertoire was sequenced with immunoSEQ multiplex PCR; TCRdb's copy has only in-frame clones and lacks some. This sample has 300,000 or so clones, with roughly 14% found just once. CD45RO/CCR7/CD25/CD127/CD95/CD27 sorting isolated CD4+ naive, central memory, regulatory and stem cell-like memory cells. Sort purity for all populations was recorded as exceeding 98%. Germline CDR1 ENHRY, CDR2 SYGVKD. Trimming removed 5 bases from V and 4 bases from J, with 18 bases in between. There are 16 residues in the CDR3. Study-wide results and caveats: TCRB CDR3 length was moderately but significantly reduced in all four CD4+ subsets of Type 1 diabetes patients. Junctions at VDJ sites from type 1 diabetes patients had fewer insertions and more deletions. An over-representation of cells with high TCR expression could result from cDNA sequencing.

The table lists this clone with a few counts. Antigen specificity is unknown. V and J are TRBV10-3 and TRBJ2-1; TRBD1 might be the D (5 bases). The sample taken for sequencing was naive CD4+ T cells from blood. This clonotype originated in a woman under 30 with type 1 diabetes. In nucleotides, the CDR3 is TGTGCCATCAGTCTTGCTCCTGACAGAATATACAATGAGCAGTTCTTC. Translation gives CAISLAPDRIYNEQFF.